This T cell receptor (beta chain) was obtained from a study of Tregs in tolerant kidney transplant recipients (dated by TCRdb to between 2018 and 2021). Regarding the complete study: The study used TCRbeta sequencing to identify donor-specific regulatory T cells before combined kidney and bone marrow transplantation, then tracked those cells after transplant. In a few healthy controls, several methods of expanding Tregs specific for an allogeneic donor were compared by TCRbeta repertoire sequencing.

What the research found in general, with its limitations: Although technical replication error seemed to be minimal, the question of biological reproducibility was not addressed directly. Expanding Tregs with activated donor B cells appeared to identify the most biologically relevant and donor-specific TCRbeta repertoire. The study was limited by small patient numbers, and the findings need validation in larger populations and under other immunosuppression protocols.

Thawed PBMCs were FACS-sorted into unstimulated Tregs (CD4+CD25+CD127-), CD4+ non-Tregs (CD4+CD25-), CD4 cells and CD8 cells. Blood from healthy controls was obtained either from healthy volunteers or as purchased buffy coats. Healthy control blood was separated into PBMCs by Ficoll density gradient and cryopreserved, and patient PBMCs were collected both before and after transplant. V and J lose 0 bases and 9 bases, and a span of 12 bases separates them. From its cysteine to its phenylalanine, the CDR3 spans 14 amino acids. Of the read, only the CDR3 DNA is kept; its 42 bases are in frame from base 1. CDR1 and CDR2 were assigned from the germline V gene as SGHNT and YENEEA. For TCRbeta CDR3 sequencing, genomic DNA was extracted from sorted cells using the QIAGEN DNeasy Blood and Tissue Kit. Through immunoSEQ, high-throughput TCRbeta CDR3 sequencing was done commercially, including PCR amplification with internal controls and bias correction. In the paper's pipeline: Unique productive TCRbeta sequences were defined by CDR3 nucleotide sequence where primers matched, and otherwise by CDR3 amino acid sequence together with Vbeta and Jbeta genes. As a correction for sorting error, sequences shared between sorted populations at a frequency ratio of 2:1 or less were discarded, and the remaining shared sequences were assigned to the higher population. A sequence counted as donor-reactive if, in CFSE-low cells, the sequence had a frequency of at least 0.01% and was expanded at least 5-fold compared with unstimulated cells. Jensen-Shannon divergence calculated on the top 100 TCRbeta sequences ranked by frequency was used to measure repertoire divergence. For samples with multiple sequencing runs, sorting error was corrected in each run separately before the runs were combined. As stored in TCRdb, this immuneACCESS dataset retains in-frame rearrangements with V and J assigned. A fraction of the clones does not appear; measured against another copy, unresolved V genes explain less than half of the discrepancy, and the remainder lacks a known reason. V and J calls and clone size are copied from that table; D and trimming were computed from the DNA. The sample records under 300,000 clones, 65% to 85% of which are singletons. The ten most abundant clones make up 0.55% to 0.65% of the sample.

A single count supports this clone. Its antigen is unknown. Base qualities are not provided; no much larger clone lies one nucleotide away. The sample was CD4+ T cells from blood. The TCR sequence derives from a human donor in good health. This chain joins TRBV11-3 to TRBJ2-1, with a tentative D gene TRBD1 over 6 matching bases. In nucleotide form, the sequence is TGTGCCAGCAGCTTAGAGTTTGGGGGCGGTGAGCAGTTCTTC. It is translated as CASSLEFGGGEQFF.